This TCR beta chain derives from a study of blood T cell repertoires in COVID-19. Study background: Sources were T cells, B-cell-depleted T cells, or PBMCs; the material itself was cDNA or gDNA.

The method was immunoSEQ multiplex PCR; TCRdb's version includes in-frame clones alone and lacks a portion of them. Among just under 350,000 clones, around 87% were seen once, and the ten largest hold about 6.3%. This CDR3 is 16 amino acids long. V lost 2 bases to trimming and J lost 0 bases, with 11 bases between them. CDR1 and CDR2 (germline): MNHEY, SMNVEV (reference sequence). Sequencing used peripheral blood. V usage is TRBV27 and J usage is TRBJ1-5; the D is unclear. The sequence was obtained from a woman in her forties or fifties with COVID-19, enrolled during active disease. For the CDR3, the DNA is TGTGCCAGCAGTTTAATAGGAGATTATAGCAATCAGCCCCAGCATTTT. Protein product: CASSLIGDYSNQPQHF.